The TCR beta chain described here comes from a study of T cells after yellow fever vaccination. About the study: Preparing low-cell-number fractions relied on SMART-Seq v4 Ultra Low Input.

This CDR3 is built from 17 residues. The V gene's germline CDR1 is LGHNA and CDR2 YSLEER. Germline trimming cut 0 bases from V and 8 bases from J; bases unmatched to any gene: 12. Via MiXCR, TCRdb re-called the 5' RACE reads, giving one row per CDR3 protein. The data show roughly 500,000 distinct CDR3 sequences, with around 21% seen just once and about 13% held by the top ten. Study observations and caveats: Repertoires obtained by FACS sorting could include abundant clonotypes that entered as contaminants from the bulk population. Once the booster was given, most primary-vaccination clones reappeared, at more than 95% for CD4 and roughly 91% for CD8.

Of note for this clonotype: Its antigen remains unknown.

V gene TRBV4-3 combines with J gene TRBJ2-1; 8 nucleotides agree with TRBD2. The origin of this receptor is a man in his thirties or forties who received the YFV17D yellow fever vaccine. The sample here was PBMCs, taken 15 days after the yellow fever booster vaccination. In nucleotides, the CDR3 is TGCGCCAGCAGCCAAGATGGTGTGGGGACTAGGTCTCATGAGCAGTTCTTC. Residues: CASSQDGVGTRSHEQFF.